Given below is one T cell receptor (beta chain) in context. This specimen belongs to a study of T cell responses to AZD1222 COVID-19 vaccine. The assay was immunoSEQ multiplex PCR, and TCRdb's table has in-frame clones only and misses some. The sample holds about 50,000 clones, around three quarters seen once. The length of the CDR3 is 16 residues. V was shortened by 2 bases and J by 0 bases, with 10 bases between the two germline ends. Germline-derived CDR1 and CDR2 are SGHNT and YENEEA. The sample was peripheral blood, taken on day 0 of AZD1222 vaccination. The V and J genes are TRBV11-3 and TRBJ2-2, with D possibly matching TRBD1 (5 bases). This TCR came from an adult in good health. CDR3 loop: CASSLSTGANTGELFF. The CDR3 coding sequence is TGTGCCAGCAGCTTATCCACAGGAGCGAACACCGGGGAGCTGTTTTTT.